This T cell receptor (beta chain) was captured by sequencing in a study of early T cells in non-severe SARS-CoV-2 infection. Background on the study: Unpaired chains resulted from sequencing bulk RNA of unsorted whole blood. Study-wide results and caveats: There was a bias toward anti-spike CD8 responses in VDJdb matching, which missed private and CD4 specificities.

In the library, individual cDNA molecules carried attached unique molecular identifiers. Each CDR3 protein is one row after TCRdb ran MiXCR on the 5' RACE reads. The table records 40,000 to 55,000 distinct CDR3 sequences, about 6% of them present only once. The CDR3 contains 15 residues. Germline CDR1 is MDHEN and CDR2 is SYDVKM. V dropped 1 base and J dropped 4; count of bases not matched to a gene: 5. This clonotype was found a few times. The antigen remains undetermined. The chain links TRBV28 to TRBJ1-2; 8 bases map to TRBD1. This receptor was taken from an adult who was a healthcare worker with PCR-confirmed SARS-CoV-2 infection or an uninfected control (not recorded which). Sample: whole blood, taken at baseline. Here the CDR3 DNA reads TGTGCCAGCAGTTTATCCACAGGGGGTGGCTATGGCTACACCTTC. It codes for CASSLSTGGGYGYTF.